The next 11 T cell receptor beta chains were all read from a single sample in a study of shared clonotypes between healthy human individuals. Profiled with immunoSEQ multiplex PCR; TCRdb holds only in-frame clones, not every one. The data hold 2 million to 2.5 million clones, with 85% to 95% observed a single time. Sample: naive CD4+ T cells from PBMCs. Documented subset: CD45RA+ positively selected. These receptors all come from a man younger than 30 in good health. Some clones in this sample may be carry-over from other donors' samples.

This clone was observed a handful of times. This chain uses TRBV7-9 with TRBJ1-3; D is perhaps TRBD1 (6 bases). Trimming removed 5 bases from V and 0 bases from J, with 11 bases in between. The CDR3 consists of 15 residues. CDR1 and CDR2 (germline): SEHNR, FQNEAQ (reference sequence). The CDR3 loop reads CASSGGQSSGNTIYF. The DNA for the CDR3 is TGTGCCAGCAGCGGTGGACAGAGCTCTGGAAACACCATATATTTT.

DNA for the CDR3: TGTGCCAGCAGTCCCGGGGGGGTGAGGATCCTCCACGAGCAGTACTTC. The encoded protein is CASSPGGVRILHEQYF. The J gene is TRBJ2-7, the V gene TRBV28; TRBD2 matches 8 bases. The CDR3 loop spans 16 amino acids. Germline values: CDR1 MDHEN, CDR2 SYDVKM. The J segment lost 5 bases and the V segment lost 5 bases, leaving 14 bases of the junction unmatched.

The V and J genes are TRBV10-1 and TRBJ2-7, with TRBD2 identical over 13 bases. There are 16 residues in the CDR3. Trimming removed 8 bases from V and 5 bases from J; junction bases left unmatched: 12. The germline gives CDR1 WNHNN, CDR2 SYGVQD (reference sequence). The CDR3 is CASCGTSGTSSDEQYF. In DNA form, the CDR3 reads TGCGCCAGCTGTGGGACTAGCGGGACCTCTAGCGACGAGCAGTACTTC.

The chain employs TRBV6-5 and TRBJ2-3; TRBD1 matches at 8 bases. CDR3 length: 15 residues. The V gene end was trimmed by 4 bases and the J gene end by 7 bases; junction bases not matched to a gene: 10. Per the germline V gene, CDR1 is MNHEY and CDR2 is SVGAGI. The CDR3 DNA reads as TGTGCCAGCAGTTTTGACAGGGGCCGGGGTAATACGCAGTATTTT. Protein: CASSFDRGRGNTQYF.

The chain recombines TRBV12-5 with TRBJ1-3, with D perhaps TRBD1 (5 bases). CDR3 length equals 15 residues. Germline CDR1 reads LGHNT; CDR2 reads FRNRAP. V shed 3 bases and J shed 8 bases, with 17 bases lying between them. The DNA for the CDR3 is TGTGCTAGTGGTTTCCACAGGCCAAACGGGGACACCATATATTTT. It translates to CASGFHRPNGDTIYF.

V gene TRBV28 combines with J gene TRBJ1-4, with D hard to call. V lost 1 base, J lost 4 bases, and 13 bases lay in between. CDR1 is MDHEN, CDR2 SYDVKM, per germline. The CDR3 is 16 amino acids. For the CDR3, the DNA is TGTGCCAGCAGTTTATTGGATCCCGCAGTTAATGAAAAACTGTTTTTT. Translating gives CASSLLDPAVNEKLFF.

The genes are TRBV7-8 and TRBJ2-1, with D perhaps matching TRBD1 (6 bases). CDR1 SGHVS and CDR2 FQNEAQ come from the germline V gene. V was cut by 4 bases and J by 0 bases, with 19 bases left in between. CDR3 size: 18 residues. CDR3 nucleotides: TGTGCCAGCAGCTCCGCAGGGGCTTACCTCAGCTCCTACAATGAGCAGTTCTTC. The encoded protein is CASSSAGAYLSSYNEQFF.

The gene calls are TRBV5-8 and TRBJ1-2, with a tentative D call TRBD1 (5 bases). Trimming removed 3 bases at V and 8 bases at J, with 11 bases between. CDR3 length: 12 amino acids. Germline V lookup: CDR1 SGHTS, CDR2 YDEGEE. CDR3 region: CASSSGVRGYTF. CDR3 DNA sequence: TGTGCCAGCAGCTCGGGGGTTAGGGGCTACACCTTC.

The chain has TRBV18 and TRBJ2-3; D is perhaps TRBD1 or TRBD2 (5 bases each). V lost 5 bases, J lost 5 bases, and 14 bases lay in between. Germline V CDR1 and CDR2: KGHSH, LQKENI. CDR3 length: 14 residues. The CDR3 is CASSNSGAQDTQYF. Written as DNA, the CDR3 is TGTGCCAGCTCAAATTCCGGGGCTCAAGATACGCAGTATTTT.

The chain joins TRBV28 to TRBJ1-2; D is uncertain. Trimming took off 11 bases at V and 2 bases at J, with 9 bases between the two ends. Germline-derived CDR1 and CDR2 are MDHEN and SYDVKM. The CDR3 consists of 11 residues. This chain's CDR3 is CAGFPNYGYTF. The DNA of the CDR3 is TGTGCCGGCTTCCCGAACTATGGCTACACCTTC.

In this sample, this clone turned up a few times. This rearrangement joins TRBV7-9 to TRBJ1-1; no clear D gene. The V gene lost 5 bases and the J gene lost 7 bases, with 14 bases spanning the gap. CDR1 is SEHNR and CDR2 is FQNEAQ in the germline V gene (reference sequence). The CDR3 runs to 13 residues. CDR3 nucleotide sequence: TGTGCCAGCAGCCCGAGGTCCAACCATGAAGCTTTCTTT. Translated: CASSPRSNHEAFF.